This T cell receptor beta chain was recorded in a study of cytomegalovirus exposure and HLA in healthy donors. Study-wide points: A later analysis linked a missense DCLRE1C variant to TCR beta V- and J-gene trimming. HLA allele associations emerged for around 15,000 TCR beta sequences in a later analysis, at 0.05 false discovery rate. Later work showed greater clonal expansion in HLA-associated TCR beta chains than in equally common others.

As for this clone: As yet, its antigen is unknown.

PCR amplification relied on 60 Vbeta primers (plus 13 Jbeta primers). Per the study methods: The count from a later analysis was some 80 million unique TCR beta chains, some 10 million of them shared. TCRdb keeps only in-frame clones here, not all; method: immunoSEQ multiplex PCR. That table supplies the V and J calls and clone size; D and trimming were determined from the DNA. The sample includes roughly 90,000 clones, around three quarters of them seen just once. Germline V lookup: CDR1 MNHEY, CDR2 SVGAGI. The length of the CDR3 is 16 residues. The V gene end was trimmed by 2 bases and the J gene end by 6 bases; junction bases not matched to a gene: 9.

This rearrangement joins TRBV6-5 to TRBJ2-1, with TRBD2 matching 8 bases. The clonotype comes from a man aged 30-40 years in good health and CMV-seronegative. The sample was PBMCs. The DNA for the CDR3 is TGTGCCAGCAGTTACATTAGCGGGAACCCCCCCAATGAGCAGTTCTTC. This encodes CASSYISGNPPNEQFF.